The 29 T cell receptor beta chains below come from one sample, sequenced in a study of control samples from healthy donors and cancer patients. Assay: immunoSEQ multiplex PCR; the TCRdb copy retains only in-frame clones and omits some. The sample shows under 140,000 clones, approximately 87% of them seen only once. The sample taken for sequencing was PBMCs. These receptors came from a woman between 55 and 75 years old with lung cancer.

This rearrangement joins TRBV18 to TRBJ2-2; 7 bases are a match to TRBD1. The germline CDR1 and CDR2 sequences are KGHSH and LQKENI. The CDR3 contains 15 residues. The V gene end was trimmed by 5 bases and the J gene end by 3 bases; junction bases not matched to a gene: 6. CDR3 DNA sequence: TGTGCCAGCTCAGATCGACAGGGTGACACCGGGGAGCTGTTTTTT. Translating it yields CASSDRQGDTGELFF.

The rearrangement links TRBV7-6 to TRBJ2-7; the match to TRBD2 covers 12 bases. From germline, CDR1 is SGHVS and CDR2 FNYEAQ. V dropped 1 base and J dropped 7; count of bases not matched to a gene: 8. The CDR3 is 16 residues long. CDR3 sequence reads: CASSLVASGRAEEQYF. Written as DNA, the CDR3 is TGTGCCAGCAGCTTAGTCGCTAGCGGGAGGGCGGAGGAGCAGTACTTC.

The CDR3 reads CASSQYNEQFF. The CDR3 region has the DNA TGTGCCAGCAGCCAATACAATGAGCAGTTCTTC. The chain couples TRBV6-5 to TRBJ2-1; D gene ambiguous. Germline V gene data show CDR1 as MNHEY and CDR2 as SVGAGI. The CDR3 length is 11 residues. V was trimmed by 6 bases and J by 4 bases, leaving 4 bases between them.

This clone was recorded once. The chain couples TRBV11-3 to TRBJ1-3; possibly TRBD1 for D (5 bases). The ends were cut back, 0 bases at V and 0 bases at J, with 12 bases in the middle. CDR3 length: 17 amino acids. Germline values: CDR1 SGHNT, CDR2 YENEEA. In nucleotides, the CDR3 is TGTGCCAGCAGCTTAGACCCGGGACCGTCCTCTGGAAACACCATATATTTT. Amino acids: CASSLDPGPSSGNTIYF.

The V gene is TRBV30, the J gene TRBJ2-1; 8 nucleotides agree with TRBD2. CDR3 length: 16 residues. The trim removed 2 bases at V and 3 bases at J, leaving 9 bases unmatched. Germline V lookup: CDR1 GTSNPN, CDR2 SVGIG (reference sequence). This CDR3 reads CAWSPRLARIYNEQFF. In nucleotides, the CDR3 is TGTGCCTGGAGTCCCAGACTAGCGCGCATCTACAATGAGCAGTTCTTC. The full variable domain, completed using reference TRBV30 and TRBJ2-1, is SQTIHQWPATLVQPVGSPLSLECTVEGTSNPNLYWYRQAAGRGLQLLFYSVGIGQISSEVPQNLSASRPQDRQFILSSKKLLLSDSGFYLCAWSPRLARIYNEQFFGPGTRLTVL.

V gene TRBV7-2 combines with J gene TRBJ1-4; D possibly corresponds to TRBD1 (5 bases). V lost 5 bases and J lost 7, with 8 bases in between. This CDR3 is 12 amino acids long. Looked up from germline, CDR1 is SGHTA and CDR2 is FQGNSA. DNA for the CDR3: TGTGCCAGCAGCGTAAGGGGTGAAAAACTGTTTTTT. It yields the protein CASSVRGEKLFF.

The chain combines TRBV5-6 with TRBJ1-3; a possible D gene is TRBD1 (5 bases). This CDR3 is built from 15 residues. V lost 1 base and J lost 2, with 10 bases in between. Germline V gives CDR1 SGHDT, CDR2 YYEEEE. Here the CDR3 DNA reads TGTGCCAGCAGCTTGACAGGAAGGGCTGGAAACACCATATATTTT. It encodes CASSLTGRAGNTIYF.

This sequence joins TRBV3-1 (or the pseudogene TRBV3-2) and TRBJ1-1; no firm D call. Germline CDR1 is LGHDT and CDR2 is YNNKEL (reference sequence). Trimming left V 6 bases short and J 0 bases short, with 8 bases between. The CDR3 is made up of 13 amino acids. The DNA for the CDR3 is TGTGCCAGCAGTAGCGTCATGAACACTGAAGCTTTCTTT. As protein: CASSSVMNTEAFF.

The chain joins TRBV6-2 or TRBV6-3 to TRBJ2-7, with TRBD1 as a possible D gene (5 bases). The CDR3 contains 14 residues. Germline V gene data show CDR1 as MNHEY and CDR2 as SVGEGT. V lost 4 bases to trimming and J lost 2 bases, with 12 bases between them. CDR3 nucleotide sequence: TGTGCCAGCAGTTTTCAGGGATCAGCCTACGAGCAGTACTTC. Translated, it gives CASSFQGSAYEQYF.

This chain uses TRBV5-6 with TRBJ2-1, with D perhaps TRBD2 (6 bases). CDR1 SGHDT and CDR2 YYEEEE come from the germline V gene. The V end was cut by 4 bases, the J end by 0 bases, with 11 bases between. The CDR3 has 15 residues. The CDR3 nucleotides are TGTGCCAGCAGCCATAGCGGCGTCTCCTACAATGAGCAGTTCTTC. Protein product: CASSHSGVSYNEQFF.

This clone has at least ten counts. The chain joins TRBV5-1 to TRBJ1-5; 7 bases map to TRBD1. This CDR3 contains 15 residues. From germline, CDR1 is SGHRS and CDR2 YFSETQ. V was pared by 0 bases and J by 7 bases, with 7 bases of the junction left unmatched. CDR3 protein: CASSLGDRVGQPQHF. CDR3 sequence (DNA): TGCGCCAGCAGCTTGGGTGACAGGGTGGGCCAGCCCCAGCATTTT.

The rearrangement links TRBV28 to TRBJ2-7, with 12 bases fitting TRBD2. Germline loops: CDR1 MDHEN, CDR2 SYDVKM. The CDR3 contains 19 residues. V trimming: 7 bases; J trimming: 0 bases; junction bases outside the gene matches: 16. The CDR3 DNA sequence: TGTGCCAGCACCAAACCTGGGCTAGCGGGAGGGCCTAACTCCTACGAGCAGTACTTC. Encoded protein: CASTKPGLAGGPNSYEQYF.

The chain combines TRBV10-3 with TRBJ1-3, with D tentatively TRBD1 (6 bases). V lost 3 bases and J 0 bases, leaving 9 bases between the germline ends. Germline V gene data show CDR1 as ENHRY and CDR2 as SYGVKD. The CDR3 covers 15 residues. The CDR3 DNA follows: TGTGCCATCAGTGACTCACAGGGCTCTGGAAACACCATATATTTT. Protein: CAISDSQGSGNTIYF.

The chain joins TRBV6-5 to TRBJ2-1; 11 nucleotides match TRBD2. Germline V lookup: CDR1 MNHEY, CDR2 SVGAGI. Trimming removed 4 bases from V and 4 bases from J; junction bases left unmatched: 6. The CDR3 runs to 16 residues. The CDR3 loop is CASSSDLAGGYNEQFF. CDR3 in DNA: TGTGCCAGCAGTTCCGATCTAGCGGGAGGATACAATGAGCAGTTCTTC.

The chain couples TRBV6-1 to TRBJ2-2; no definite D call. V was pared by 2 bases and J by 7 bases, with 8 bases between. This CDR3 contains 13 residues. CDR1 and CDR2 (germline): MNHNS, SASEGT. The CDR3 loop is CASSESWLGELFF. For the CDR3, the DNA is TGTGCCAGCAGTGAAAGCTGGCTCGGGGAGCTGTTTTTT.

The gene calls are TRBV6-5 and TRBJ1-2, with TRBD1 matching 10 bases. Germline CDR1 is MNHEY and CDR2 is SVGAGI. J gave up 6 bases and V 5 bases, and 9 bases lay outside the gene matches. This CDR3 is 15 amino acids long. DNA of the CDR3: TGTGCCAGCAGTCGTACTCAGGGACAGGGGAATGGCTACACCTTC. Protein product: CASSRTQGQGNGYTF.

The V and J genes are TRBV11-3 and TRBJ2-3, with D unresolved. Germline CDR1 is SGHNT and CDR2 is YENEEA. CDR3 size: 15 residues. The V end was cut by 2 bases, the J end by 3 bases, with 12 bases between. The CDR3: CASSLLGSETDTQYF. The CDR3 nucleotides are TGTGCCAGCAGCTTACTTGGGTCAGAAACAGATACGCAGTATTTT.

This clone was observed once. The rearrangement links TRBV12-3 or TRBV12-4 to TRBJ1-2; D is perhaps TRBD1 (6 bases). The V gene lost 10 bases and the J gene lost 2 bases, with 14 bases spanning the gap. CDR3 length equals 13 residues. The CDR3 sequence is CATHGGPNYGYTF. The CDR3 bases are TGTGCCACCCACGGGGGCCCGAACTATGGCTACACCTTC.

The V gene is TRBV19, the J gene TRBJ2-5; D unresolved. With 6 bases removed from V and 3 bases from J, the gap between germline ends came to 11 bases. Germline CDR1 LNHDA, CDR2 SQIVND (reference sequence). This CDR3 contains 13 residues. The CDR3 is CASSVLGKETQYF. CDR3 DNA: TGTGCCAGTAGCGTACTTGGGAAAGAGACCCAGTACTTC.

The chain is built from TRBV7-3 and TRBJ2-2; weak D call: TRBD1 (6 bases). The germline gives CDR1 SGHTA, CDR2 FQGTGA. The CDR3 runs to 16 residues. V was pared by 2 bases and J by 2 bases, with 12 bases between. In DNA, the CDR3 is TGTGCCAGCAGCTTACAATCGACAGGCAACACCGGGGAGCTGTTTTTT. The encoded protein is CASSLQSTGNTGELFF. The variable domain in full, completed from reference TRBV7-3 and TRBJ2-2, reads GAGVSQTPSNKVTEKGKYVELRCDPISGHTALYWYRQSLGQGPEFLIYFQGTGAADDSGLPNDRFFAVRPEGSVSTLKIQRTERGDSAVYLCASSLQSTGNTGELFFGEGSRLTVL.

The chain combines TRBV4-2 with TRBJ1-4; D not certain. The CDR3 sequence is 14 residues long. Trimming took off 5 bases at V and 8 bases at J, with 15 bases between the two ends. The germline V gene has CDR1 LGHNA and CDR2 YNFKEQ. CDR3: CASSEGSTGEKLFF. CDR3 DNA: TGTGCCAGCAGCGAGGGTTCTACGGGCGAAAAACTGTTTTTT.

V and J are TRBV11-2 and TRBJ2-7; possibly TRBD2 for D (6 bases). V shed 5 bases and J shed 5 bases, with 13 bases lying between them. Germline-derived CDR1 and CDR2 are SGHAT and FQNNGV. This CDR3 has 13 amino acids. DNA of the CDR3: TGTGCCAGCAGCCTTCTAGCGTGGAACGAGCAGTACTTC. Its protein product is CASSLLAWNEQYF.

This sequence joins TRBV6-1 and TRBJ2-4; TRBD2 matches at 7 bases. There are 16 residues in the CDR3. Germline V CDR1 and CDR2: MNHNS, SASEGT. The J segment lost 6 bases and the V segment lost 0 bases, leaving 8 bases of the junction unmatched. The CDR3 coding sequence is TGTGCCAGCAGTGAAGCCGGGGCGGGAGAAGGAAACATTCAGTACTTC. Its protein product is CASSEAGAGEGNIQYF.

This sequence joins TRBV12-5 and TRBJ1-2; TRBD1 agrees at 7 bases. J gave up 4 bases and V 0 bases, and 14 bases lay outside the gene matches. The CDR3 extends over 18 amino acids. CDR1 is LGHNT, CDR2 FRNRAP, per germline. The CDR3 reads CASGLVHPGYRGFYGYTF. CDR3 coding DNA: TGTGCTAGTGGTTTGGTACATCCTGGGTACAGGGGATTCTATGGCTACACCTTC.

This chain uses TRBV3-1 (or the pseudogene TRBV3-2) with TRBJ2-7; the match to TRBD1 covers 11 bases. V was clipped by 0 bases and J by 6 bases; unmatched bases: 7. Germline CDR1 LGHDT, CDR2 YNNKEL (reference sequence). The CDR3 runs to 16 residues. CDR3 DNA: TGTGCCAGCAGCCAAGATAGCGGGACAGGGGGAGGCGAGCAGTACTTC. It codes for CASSQDSGTGGGEQYF.

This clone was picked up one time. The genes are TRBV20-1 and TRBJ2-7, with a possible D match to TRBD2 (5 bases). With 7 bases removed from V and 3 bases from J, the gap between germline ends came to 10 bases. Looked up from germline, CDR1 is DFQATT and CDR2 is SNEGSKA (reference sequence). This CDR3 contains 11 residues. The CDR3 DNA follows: TGCAGTGTACGGGGAGACTACGAGCAGTACTTC. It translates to CSVRGDYEQYF.

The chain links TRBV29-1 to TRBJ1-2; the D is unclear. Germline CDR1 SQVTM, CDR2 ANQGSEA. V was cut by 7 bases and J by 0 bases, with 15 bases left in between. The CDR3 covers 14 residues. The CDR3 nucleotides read TGCAGCGGCGGAGAAGAACCATCTAACTATGGCTACACCTTC. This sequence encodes CSGGEEPSNYGYTF.

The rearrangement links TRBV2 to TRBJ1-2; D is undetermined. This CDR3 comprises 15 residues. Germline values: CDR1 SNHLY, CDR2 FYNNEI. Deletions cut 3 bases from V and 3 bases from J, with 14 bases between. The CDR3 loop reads CASSDPDGNYYGYTF. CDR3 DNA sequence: TGTGCCAGCAGTGACCCGGACGGGAACTACTATGGCTACACCTTC.

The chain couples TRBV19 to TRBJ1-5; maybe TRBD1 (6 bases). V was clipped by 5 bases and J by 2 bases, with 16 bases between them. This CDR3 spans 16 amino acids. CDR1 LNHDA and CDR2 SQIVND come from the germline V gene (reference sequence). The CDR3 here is CASSGVQGFGNQPQHF. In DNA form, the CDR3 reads TGTGCCAGTAGTGGGGTACAGGGTTTCGGCAATCAGCCCCAGCATTTT.